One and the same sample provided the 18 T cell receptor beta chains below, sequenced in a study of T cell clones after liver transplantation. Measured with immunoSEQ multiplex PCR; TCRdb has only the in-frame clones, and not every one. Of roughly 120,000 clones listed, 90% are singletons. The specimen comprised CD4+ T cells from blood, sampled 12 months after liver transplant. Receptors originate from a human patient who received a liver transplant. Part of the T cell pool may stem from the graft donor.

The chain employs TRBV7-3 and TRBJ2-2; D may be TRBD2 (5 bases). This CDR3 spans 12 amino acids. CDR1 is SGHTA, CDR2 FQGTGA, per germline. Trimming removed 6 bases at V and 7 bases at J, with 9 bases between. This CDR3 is CASSSGNGELFF. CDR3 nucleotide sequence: TGTGCCAGCAGTTCGGGGAACGGGGAGCTGTTTTTT.

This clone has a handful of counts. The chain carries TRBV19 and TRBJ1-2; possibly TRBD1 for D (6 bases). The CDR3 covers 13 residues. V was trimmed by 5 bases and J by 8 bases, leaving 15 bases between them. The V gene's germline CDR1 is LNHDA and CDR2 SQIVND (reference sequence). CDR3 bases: TGTGCCAGTAGTTCCAGGGGTGGAAGAGGCTACACCTTC. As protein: CASSSRGGRGYTF.

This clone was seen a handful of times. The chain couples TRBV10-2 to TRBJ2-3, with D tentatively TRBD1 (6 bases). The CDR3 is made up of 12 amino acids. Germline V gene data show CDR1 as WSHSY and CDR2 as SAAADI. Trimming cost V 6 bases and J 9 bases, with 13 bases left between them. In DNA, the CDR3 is TGCGCCAGCAGCCTAAACAGGGCCACGCAGTATTTT. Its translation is CASSLNRATQYF.

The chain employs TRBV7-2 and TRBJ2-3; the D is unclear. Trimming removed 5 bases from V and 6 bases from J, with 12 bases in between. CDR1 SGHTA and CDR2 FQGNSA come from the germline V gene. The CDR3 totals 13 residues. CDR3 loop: CASSIQPRDTQYF. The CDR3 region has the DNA TGTGCCAGCAGCATACAACCGCGGGATACGCAGTATTTT.

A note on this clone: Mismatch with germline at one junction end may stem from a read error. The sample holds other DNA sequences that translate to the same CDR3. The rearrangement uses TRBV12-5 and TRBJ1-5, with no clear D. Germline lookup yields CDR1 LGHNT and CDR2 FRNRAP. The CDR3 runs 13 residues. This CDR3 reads CASGLEEGQPQHF. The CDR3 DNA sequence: TGTGCTAGTGGGTTGGAGGAGGGTCAGCCCCAGCATTTT.

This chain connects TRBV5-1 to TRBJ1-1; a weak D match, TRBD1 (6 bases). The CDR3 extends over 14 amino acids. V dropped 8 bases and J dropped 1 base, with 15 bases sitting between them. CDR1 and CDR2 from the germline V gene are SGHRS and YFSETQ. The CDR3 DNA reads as TGCGCCAGTAAAAAAGAGGGACAGAACACTGAAGCTTTCTTT. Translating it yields CASKKEGQNTEAFF.

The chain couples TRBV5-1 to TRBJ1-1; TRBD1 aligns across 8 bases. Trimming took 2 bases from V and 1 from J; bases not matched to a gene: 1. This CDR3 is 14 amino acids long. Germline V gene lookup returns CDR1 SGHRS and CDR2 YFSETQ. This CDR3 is CASSFTGGNTEAFF. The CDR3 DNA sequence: TGCGCCAGCAGCTTTACAGGGGGGAACACTGAAGCTTTCTTT.

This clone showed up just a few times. The CDR3 coding sequence is TGTGCCAGCAGTTTATCGATAGGGGCCAACACAGGCGCTGAAGCTTTCTTT. This translates into CASSLSIGANTGAEAFF. The chain combines TRBV27 with TRBJ1-1; TRBD1 might be the D (5 bases). CDR1 is MNHEY, CDR2 SMNVEV, per germline (reference sequence). The CDR3 has 17 residues. V was cut by 0 bases and J by 6 bases, with 20 bases left in between.

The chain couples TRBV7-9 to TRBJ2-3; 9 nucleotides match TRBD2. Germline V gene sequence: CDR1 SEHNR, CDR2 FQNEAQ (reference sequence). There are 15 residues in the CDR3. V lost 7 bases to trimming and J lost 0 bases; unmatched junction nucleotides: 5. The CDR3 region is CASNRLADSTDTQYF. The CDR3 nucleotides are TGTGCCAGCAACCGACTAGCGGATAGCACAGATACGCAGTATTTT.

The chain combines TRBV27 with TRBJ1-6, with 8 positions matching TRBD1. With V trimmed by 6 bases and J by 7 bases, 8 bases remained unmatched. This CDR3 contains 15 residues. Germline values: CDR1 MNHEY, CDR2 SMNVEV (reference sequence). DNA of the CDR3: TGTGCCAGCAGAAAAGGGACAGGAGGGAATTCACCCCTCCACTTT. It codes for CASRKGTGGNSPLHF.

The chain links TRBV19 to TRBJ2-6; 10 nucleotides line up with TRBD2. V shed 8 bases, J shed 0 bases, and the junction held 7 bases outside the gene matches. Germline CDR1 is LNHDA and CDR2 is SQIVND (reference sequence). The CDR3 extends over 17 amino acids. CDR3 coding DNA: TGTGCCAGTGCAGATAGCGGGAGGAGCTCTGGGGCCAACGTCCTGACTTTC. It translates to CASADSGRSSGANVLTF.

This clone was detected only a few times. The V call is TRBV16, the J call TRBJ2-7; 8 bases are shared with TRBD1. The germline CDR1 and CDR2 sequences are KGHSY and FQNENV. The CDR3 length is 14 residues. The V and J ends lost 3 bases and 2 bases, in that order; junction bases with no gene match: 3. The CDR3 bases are TGTGCCAGCAGCCATAAGGGACAGGCCTACGAGCAGTACTTC. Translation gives CASSHKGQAYEQYF.

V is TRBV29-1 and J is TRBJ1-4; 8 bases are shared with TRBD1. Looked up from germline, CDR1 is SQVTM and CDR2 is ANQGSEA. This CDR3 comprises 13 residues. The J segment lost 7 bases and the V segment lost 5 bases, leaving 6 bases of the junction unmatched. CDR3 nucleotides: TGCAGCGTTTCAGACAGGGGTGGTGAAAAACTGTTTTTT. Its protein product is CSVSDRGGEKLFF.

CDR3 sequence (DNA): TGTGCCAGCTCAGCCACGGCACTAGACTTCACCGGGGAGCTGTTTTTT. Translation gives CASSATALDFTGELFF. The rearrangement links TRBV18 to TRBJ2-2; D may be TRBD2 (5 bases). Germline V gives CDR1 KGHSH, CDR2 LQKENI. The germline V and J ends were trimmed by 5 bases and 4 bases, with 17 bases remaining between them. The CDR3 has 16 residues. Full variable domain (missing parts from reference TRBV18 and TRBJ2-2): NAGVMQNPRHLVRRRGQEARLRCSPMKGHSHVYWYRQLPEEGLKFMVYLQKENIIDESGMPKERFSAEFPKEGPSILRIQQVVRGDSAAYFCASSATALDFTGELFFGEGSRLTVL.

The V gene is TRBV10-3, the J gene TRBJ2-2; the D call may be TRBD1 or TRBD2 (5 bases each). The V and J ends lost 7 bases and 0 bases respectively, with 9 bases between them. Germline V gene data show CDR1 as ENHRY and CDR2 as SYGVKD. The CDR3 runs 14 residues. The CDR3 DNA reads TGTGCCATCACCTGGGACCCGAACACCGGGGAGCTGTTTTTT. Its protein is CAITWDPNTGELFF.

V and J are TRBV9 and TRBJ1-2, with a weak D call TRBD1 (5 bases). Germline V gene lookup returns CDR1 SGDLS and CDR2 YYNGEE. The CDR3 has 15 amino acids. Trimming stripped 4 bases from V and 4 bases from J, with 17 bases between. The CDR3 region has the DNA TGTGCCAGCAGCCCTTCCGGCCAGGGCGGCTATGGCTACACCTTC. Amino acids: CASSPSGQGGYGYTF. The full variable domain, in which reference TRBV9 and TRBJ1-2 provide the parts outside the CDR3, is DSGVTQTPKHLITATGQRVTLRCSPRSGDLSVYWYQQSLDQGLQFLIQYYNGEERAKGNILERFSAQQFPDLHSELNLSSLELGDSALYFCASSPSGQGGYGYTFGSGTRLTVV.

Written as DNA, the CDR3 is TGCAGCGCTAGGGGCTTCCGCGGGGGCCTCGAGTATGAGCAGTTCTTC. It is translated as CSARGFRGGLEYEQFF. The V gene is TRBV29-1, the J gene TRBJ2-1; D perhaps matches TRBD2 (7 bases). CDR1 and CDR2 from the germline V gene are SQVTM and ANQGSEA. V was cut by 7 bases and J by 8 bases, with 27 bases left in between. The CDR3 sequence is 16 residues long.

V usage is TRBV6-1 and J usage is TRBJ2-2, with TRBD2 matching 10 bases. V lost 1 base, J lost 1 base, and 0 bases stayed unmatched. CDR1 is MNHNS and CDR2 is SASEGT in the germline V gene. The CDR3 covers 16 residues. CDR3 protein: CASSEGLAGNTGELFF. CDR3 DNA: TGTGCCAGCAGTGAAGGACTAGCGGGGAACACCGGGGAGCTGTTTTTT.